The next 30 T cell receptor beta chains were all read from a single sample in a study of cytomegalovirus exposure and HLA in healthy donors. Researchers ran the PCR with 60 Vbeta and 13 Jbeta primers. The repertoire was sequenced with immunoSEQ multiplex PCR; TCRdb's copy has only in-frame clones and lacks some. The table shows about 150,000 clones, with approximately 78% occurring only once. The sequenced sample consisted of PBMCs. Every receptor here comes from a man between 35 and 55 years old in good health and CMV-seropositive.

This rearrangement joins TRBV19 to TRBJ1-1; D call uncertain. This CDR3 comprises 14 residues. Germline assignment: CDR1 LNHDA and CDR2 SQIVND (reference sequence). V was trimmed by 8 bases and J by 2 bases, leaving 15 bases between them. Written as DNA, the CDR3 is TGTGCCAGTGGATTGGCGGGAGGAAACACTGAAGCTTTCTTT. Its translation is CASGLAGGNTEAFF. The variable domain in full, completed from reference TRBV19 and TRBJ1-1, reads DGGITQSPKYLFRKEGQNVTLSCEQNLNHDAMYWYRQDPGQGLRLIYYSQIVNDFQKGDIAEGYSVSREKKESFPLTVTSAQKNPTAFYLCASGLAGGNTEAFFGQGTRLTVV.

The V and J genes are TRBV6-1 and TRBJ1-3; the D is unclear. Trimming cost V 6 bases and J 5 bases, with 17 bases left between them. The germline gives CDR1 MNHNS, CDR2 SASEGT. There are 15 residues in the CDR3. CDR3 bases: TGTGCCAGCAGCTACCCTATCGGCGGGAGAAACACCATATATTTT. Translated, it gives CASSYPIGGRNTIYF.

The rearrangement uses TRBV5-6 and TRBJ1-1; D ambiguous. The CDR3 is 13 residues long. Trimming cost V 0 bases and J 5 bases, with 8 bases left between them. The germline gives CDR1 SGHDT, CDR2 YYEEEE. CDR3 in DNA: TGTGCCAGCAGCTTGGGTGAGGGAACTGAAGCTTTCTTT. Translating it yields CASSLGEGTEAFF.

V gene TRBV27 combines with J gene TRBJ1-1, with 9 bases fitting TRBD1. V was pared by 7 bases and J by 2 bases, with 2 bases of the junction left unmatched. Germline-derived CDR1 and CDR2 are MNHEY and SMNVEV (reference sequence). The CDR3 consists of 13 residues. The CDR3 loop is CASTDRGNTEAFF. The CDR3 DNA follows: TGTGCCAGCACGGACAGGGGCAACACTGAAGCTTTCTTT.

V is TRBV2 and J is TRBJ2-1; no reliable D call. V lost 8 bases, J lost 5 bases, and 13 bases lay in between. The germline V gene encodes CDR1 SNHLY and CDR2 FYNNEI. CDR3 size: 13 residues. CDR3 region: CASGLRQDNEQFF. The DNA for the CDR3 is TGTGCCAGCGGGCTCCGGCAGGACAATGAGCAGTTCTTC.

The chain carries TRBV4-1 and TRBJ1-1, with 9 bases lining up with TRBD1. Germline assignment: CDR1 MGHRA and CDR2 YSYEKL. V was clipped by 4 bases and J by 0 bases; unmatched bases: 3. The CDR3 totals 15 residues. The CDR3 region is CASSLDRGLNTEAFF. Written as DNA, the CDR3 is TGCGCCAGCAGCCTGGACAGGGGCCTGAACACTGAAGCTTTCTTT.

This chain connects TRBV19 to TRBJ1-2; 8 bases map to TRBD1. This CDR3 is built from 14 residues. Trimming cost V 3 bases and J 6 bases; bases outside gene matches: 6. In germline, CDR1 is LNHDA, CDR2 SQIVND (reference sequence). The CDR3 sequence is CASSIRRGHNGYTF. CDR3 DNA: TGTGCCAGTAGTATCCGCAGGGGGCATAATGGCTACACCTTC. Drawing the rest from reference TRBV19 and TRBJ1-2, the complete variable domain is DGGITQSPKYLFRKEGQNVTLSCEQNLNHDAMYWYRQDPGQGLRLIYYSQIVNDFQKGDIAEGYSVSREKKESFPLTVTSAQKNPTAFYLCASSIRRGHNGYTFGSGTRLTVV.

V usage is TRBV30 and J usage is TRBJ2-7; 7 positions match TRBD2. CDR3 length equals 14 residues. Unmatched junction bases numbered 6, after V lost 1 base and J lost 3 bases. From germline, CDR1 is GTSNPN and CDR2 SVGIG (reference sequence). The CDR3 region is CAWSASGYIYEQYF. CDR3 nucleotides: TGTGCCTGGAGTGCTAGCGGCTATATCTACGAGCAGTACTTC.

V usage is TRBV7-8 and J usage is TRBJ1-3; a possible D gene is TRBD1 (6 bases). The CDR3 runs 15 residues. Germline CDR1 and CDR2: SGHVS and FQNEAQ. V was trimmed by 2 bases and J by 4 bases, leaving 12 bases between them. The CDR3 sequence: CASSLNSGAGNTIYF. In DNA, the CDR3 is TGTGCCAGCAGCTTAAATTCAGGGGCAGGAAACACCATATATTTT. The full variable domain, rest sourced from reference TRBV7-8 and TRBJ1-3, is GAGVSQSPRYKVAKRGQDVALRCDPISGHVSLFWYQQALGQGPEFLTYFQNEAQLDKSGLPSDRFFAERPEGSVSTLKIQRTQQEDSAVYLCASSLNSGAGNTIYFGEGSWLTVV.

The CDR3 reads CASSLLTGTGGNIQYF. The CDR3 nucleotides are TGTGCCAGCAGCCTACTGACCGGGACAGGGGGCAACATTCAGTACTTC. The chain links TRBV28 to TRBJ2-4, with 12 bases that match TRBD1. Germline V gives CDR1 MDHEN, CDR2 SYDVKM. The CDR3 loop spans 16 amino acids. V was clipped by 6 bases and J by 7 bases; unmatched bases: 10.

The genes are TRBV4-2 and TRBJ1-4; 8 bases are shared with TRBD1. The CDR3 spans 15 residues. CDR1 and CDR2 (germline): LGHNA, YNFKEQ. V lost 2 bases to trimming and J lost 5 bases; unmatched junction nucleotides: 4. This CDR3 reads CASSQPDRENEKLFF. The CDR3 DNA reads as TGTGCCAGCAGCCAACCGGACAGGGAAAATGAAAAACTGTTTTTT.

V gene TRBV7-8 combines with J gene TRBJ1-2; tentatively, D is TRBD1 (6 bases). Trimming removed 6 bases from V and 4 bases from J, with 15 bases in between. Germline V lookup: CDR1 SGHVS, CDR2 FQNEAQ. CDR3 size: 14 residues. This CDR3 reads CASSRLGGTYGYTF. CDR3 coding DNA: TGTGCCAGCAGTCGTTTAGGGGGTACCTATGGCTACACCTTC.

This chain uses TRBV5-1 with TRBJ2-7, with D tentatively TRBD2 (5 bases). CDR1 is SGHRS and CDR2 is YFSETQ in the germline V gene. With 1 base removed from V and 6 bases from J, the gap between germline ends came to 14 bases. The CDR3 is 14 residues long. The chain's CDR3 is CASSLLERLSEQYF. The CDR3 region has the DNA TGCGCCAGCAGCTTGTTAGAGCGGCTCTCCGAGCAGTACTTC.

This chain links TRBV9 with TRBJ2-5; D is ambiguous. Germline V gene sequence: CDR1 SGDLS, CDR2 YYNGEE. The CDR3 runs to 13 residues. V was pared by 0 bases and J by 4 bases, with 7 bases between. CDR3 protein: CASSVVRGETQYF. The CDR3 coding sequence is TGTGCCAGCAGCGTAGTGAGAGGAGAGACCCAGTACTTC.

The CDR3 DNA reads TGTGCCAGCAGCTTACTGGGACAGGGAAATGATGGCTACACCTTC. Translation gives CASSLLGQGNDGYTF. The genes are TRBV5-6 and TRBJ1-2; 9 bases match TRBD1. The CDR3 contains 15 residues. Germline V CDR1 and CDR2: SGHDT, YYEEEE. Trimming cost V 2 bases and J 6 bases; bases outside gene matches: 8.

The V call is TRBV5-1, the J call TRBJ1-4; 9 bases fit TRBD1. The CDR3 totals 15 residues. Germline lookup yields CDR1 SGHRS and CDR2 YFSETQ. J was trimmed by 4 bases and V by 4 bases; bases with no gene match: 5. The CDR3 is CASSEGQGLNEKLFF. The CDR3 DNA reads as TGCGCCAGCAGCGAAGGACAGGGGCTTAATGAAAAACTGTTTTTT.

This clone was recorded a few times. This chain joins TRBV27 and TRBJ2-1, with D perhaps TRBD1 (6 bases). Germline CDR1 reads MNHEY; CDR2 reads SMNVEV (reference sequence). CDR3 size: 19 residues. V lost 0 bases, J lost 0 bases, and 18 bases lay in between. CDR3 DNA: TGTGCCAGCAGTTTATCGGGGGCAGTTAGGGCCGACTCCTACAATGAGCAGTTCTTC. Translation: CASSLSGAVRADSYNEQFF.

The chain has TRBV15 and TRBJ2-5; 9 bases line up with TRBD1. The CDR3 length is 17 residues. Germline V CDR1 and CDR2: LNHNV, YYDKDF (reference sequence). The junction had 10 bases not matched to a gene; V was cut back by 1 base and J by 4 bases. The CDR3 DNA sequence: TGTGCCACCAGCAGAGGCTTTGCCGGGACAGGGACAGAGACCCAGTACTTC. Amino acid sequence: CATSRGFAGTGTETQYF.

The genes are TRBV4-1 and TRBJ1-2, with a tentative D call TRBD1 (5 bases). In germline, CDR1 is MGHRA, CDR2 YSYEKL. The V end was cut by 0 bases, the J end by 3 bases, with 8 bases between. The CDR3 runs 14 residues. Here the CDR3 DNA reads TGCGCCAGCAGCCAAGAGCAGGGCGACTATGGCTACACCTTC. Its protein product is CASSQEQGDYGYTF.

The V gene is TRBV6-5, the J gene TRBJ1-1; D ambiguous. The germline V and J ends were trimmed by 7 bases and 2 bases, with 11 bases remaining between them. Germline CDR1 is MNHEY and CDR2 is SVGAGI. The CDR3 has 13 amino acids. CDR3 in amino acids: CASTGWRNTEAFF. CDR3 DNA sequence: TGTGCCAGCACGGGTTGGAGAAACACTGAAGCTTTCTTT.

The genes are TRBV28 and TRBJ2-5; 8 bases are shared with TRBD1. The assigned J gene may be wrong: the sequence end matches TRBJ2-7 better. Germline V gene sequence: CDR1 MDHEN, CDR2 SYDVKM. The CDR3 is 14 amino acids. CDR3 sequence: CASSLDRVAHEQYF. CDR3 coding DNA: TGTGCCAGCAGTTTGGACAGGGTTGCGCACGAGCAGTACTTC.

This rearrangement joins TRBV19 to TRBJ1-2; perhaps TRBD1 as D (5 bases). There are 15 residues in the CDR3. V lost 4 bases, J lost 4 bases, and 16 bases lay in between. The germline gives CDR1 LNHDA, CDR2 SQIVND (reference sequence). The CDR3 DNA is TGTGCCAGTAGTACCCGGGACGGGAGCTCCTATGGCTACACCTTC. This sequence encodes CASSTRDGSSYGYTF.

This CDR3 reads CASSRTGGSEETQYF. For the CDR3, the DNA is TGTGCCAGCAGCCGGACAGGGGGAAGCGAAGAGACCCAGTACTTC. The chain recombines TRBV11-2 with TRBJ2-5; 10 bases agree with TRBD1. From germline, CDR1 is SGHAT and CDR2 FQNNGV. This CDR3 contains 15 residues. V trimming: 5 bases; J trimming: 3 bases; junction bases outside the gene matches: 6.

The chain has TRBV2 and TRBJ2-2, with a tentative D call TRBD2 (5 bases). The CDR3 length is 15 residues. V was cut by 4 bases and J by 4 bases, with 13 bases left in between. Per germline, CDR1 SNHLY and CDR2 FYNNEI. In nucleotides, the CDR3 is TGTGCCAGCAGTGTTTCTGAGGGTGCCACCGGGGAGCTGTTTTTT. Protein product: CASSVSEGATGELFF.

The chain recombines TRBV9 with TRBJ1-5; 10 bases fit TRBD1. CDR3 length equals 21 residues. J lost 0 bases, V lost 0 bases, and 15 bases had no gene match. Germline lookup yields CDR1 SGDLS and CDR2 YYNGEE. The CDR3 region is CASSVDRTGTGDPYSNQPQHF. CDR3 DNA: TGTGCCAGCAGCGTAGACCGCACCGGGACAGGGGATCCCTATAGCAATCAGCCCCAGCATTTT.

The chain combines TRBV6-1 with TRBJ2-7, with 9 bases fitting TRBD2. The CDR3 runs 17 residues. V gave up 0 bases and J gave up 6 bases; unmatched junction bases: 12. Germline CDR1 and CDR2: MNHNS and SASEGT. This CDR3 is CASSEARASGIALEQYF. CDR3 DNA sequence: TGTGCCAGCAGTGAAGCGCGGGCTAGCGGGATAGCCCTCGAGCAGTACTTC.

The rearrangement links TRBV19 to TRBJ2-2, with 9 bases lining up with TRBD1. The CDR3 length is 17 residues. Trimming took 5 bases from V and 6 from J; bases not matched to a gene: 13. The germline V gene has CDR1 LNHDA and CDR2 SQIVND (reference sequence). CDR3 protein: CASSPRTGALRAGELFF. In DNA form, the CDR3 reads TGTGCCAGTAGTCCCAGGACAGGGGCGCTTAGGGCCGGGGAGCTGTTTTTT.

The chain carries TRBV11-2 and TRBJ2-7; 8 bases are a match to TRBD2. Trimming cost V 8 bases and J 0 bases; bases outside gene matches: 12. The CDR3 runs to 16 residues. Germline CDR1 SGHAT, CDR2 FQNNGV. This CDR3 is CASERETASTSYEQYF. DNA for the CDR3: TGTGCCAGCGAGCGGGAGACAGCCTCTACCTCCTACGAGCAGTACTTC.

As concerns this clone: Additional DNA sequences in this sample encode the identical CDR3. The chain carries TRBV19 and TRBJ1-1; D possibly corresponds to TRBD1 (6 bases). Trimming shortened V by 5 bases and J by 3 bases, and 19 bases separated the two germline ends. This CDR3 has 16 amino acids. Germline V gene data show CDR1 as LNHDA and CDR2 as SQIVND (reference sequence). CDR3 bases: TGTGCCAGTAGTCCATCCGAAGACAGGTGGGACACTGAAGCTTTCTTT. It encodes CASSPSEDRWDTEAFF.

The genes are TRBV2 and TRBJ2-1; the match to TRBD2 covers 14 bases. This CDR3 region has 15 residues. The V and J ends lost 4 bases and 15 bases, in that order; junction bases with no gene match: 11. Per germline, CDR1 SNHLY and CDR2 FYNNEI. CDR3 nucleotide sequence: TGTGCCAGCAGTGTGGAGACTAGCGGGAGGGCCCGACCGTTCTTC. Residues: CASSVETSGRARPFF.